These T cell receptor beta chains were read from a single sample in a study of T cells in localized non-small cell lung cancer. TCRdb's table, derived via immunoSEQ multiplex PCR, lists solely in-frame clones and lacks some. The sample has fewer than 95,000 clones, approximately 91% seen once; the top ten hold about 4%. The sample consisted of PBMCs, taken before any cancer treatment. The receptors derive from a woman aged 35-75 years with stage II squamous cell lung carcinoma. Each CDR3 is given with its conserved first and last residue. The order of the fields is clone size, J gene, V gene, D gene, CDR3 DNA, CDR3 protein. A D gene is named only where the DNA matches it firmly. Clone size is shown for a subset of rows, as once, few, many or a class of expanded clone.

NA TRBJ2-7 TRBV7-6 NA TGTGCCAGCAGCCAAGAACTAGCATCCGAGCAGTACTTC CASSQELASEQYF
NA TRBJ1-1 TRBV19 NA TGTGCCAGTACTCTAATTTGGGGGCAGACGAACACTGAAGCTTTCTTT CASTLIWGQTNTEAFF
once TRBJ2-1 TRBV6-6 NA TGTGCCAGCAGTTACTCAGGGACCTACAATGAGCAGTTCTTC CASSYSGTYNEQFF
NA TRBJ2-7 TRBV10-2 TRBD2 TGCGCCAGCACTCCGGGACTAGCGCTGCACGAGCAGTACTTC CASTPGLALHEQYF
NA TRBJ2-2 TRBV2 TRBD1 TGTGCCAGCCGACAGGGGACCGGGGAGCTGTTTTTT CASRQGTGELFF
NA TRBJ1-1 TRBV10-3 NA TGTGCCATCAGTGACCCAGGATTCAGAGCTTTCTTT CAISDPGFRAFF
NA TRBJ2-5 TRBV9 TRBD2 TGTGCCAGCAGTCGTACGGGACTAGTCTCGGAGACCCAGTACTTC CASSRTGLVSETQYF
NA TRBJ2-1 TRBV5-5 TRBD2 TGTGCCAGCAGCTTTCCCACTAGCGGAGCCTACAATGAGCAGTTCTTC CASSFPTSGAYNEQFF
NA TRBJ2-5 TRBV5-1 TRBD1 TGCGCCAGCAGCTTGGATGGGGACAGGGACGAGACCCAGTACTTC CASSLDGDRDETQYF
NA TRBJ1-1 TRBV5-1 TRBD1 TGCGCCAGCAGCTTGATGGGACAGGGCCACACTGAAGCTTTCTTT CASSLMGQGHTEAFF
NA TRBJ1-1 TRBV13 NA TGTGCCAGCAGCTTTACAGAGAACACTGAAGCTTTCTTT CASSFTENTEAFF
NA TRBJ1-5 TRBV5-1 NA TGCGCCAGCAGCACGGGGGGTAGCAATCAGCCCCAGCATTTT CASSTGGSNQPQHF
once TRBJ2-3 TRBV7-2 NA TGTGCCAGCAGCTTATATGGGGATACGCAGTATTTT CASSLYGDTQYF
NA TRBJ2-5 TRBV14 TRBD2 TGTGCCAGCAGCCAAGATCATAGCGGGAGTTTGGAGACCCAGTACTTC CASSQDHSGSLETQYF
NA TRBJ1-2 TRBV18 NA TGTGCCAGCTCCACCCTGAAGGACTATGGCTACACCTTC CASSTLKDYGYTF
NA TRBJ1-4 TRBV5-5 NA TGTGCCAGCAGCTCGGTCCCACAGGTTTTTGCAACTAATGAAAAACTGTTTTTT CASSSVPQVFATNEKLFF
NA TRBJ1-6 TRBV5-4 TRBD1 TGTGCCAGCAGCTTACAGACAGGGCATAATTCACCCCTCCACTTT CASSLQTGHNSPLHF
NA TRBJ2-3 TRBV6-1 NA TGTGCCAGCAGCAAGCCGGGTCCTAGCACAGATACGCAGTATTTT CASSKPGPSTDTQYF
once TRBJ2-1 TRBV19 TRBD1 TGTGCCAGTAGCAACCGGACAGGGGGTTGGAATGAGCAGTTCTTC CASSNRTGGWNEQFF
NA TRBJ2-5 TRBV5-8 TRBD1 TGTGCCAGCACCCGGGGACAGGGAGGAGAGACCCAGTACTTC CASTRGQGGETQYF
once TRBJ1-2 TRBV4-2 NA TGTGCCAGCAGCCAAGATCTATCGGGATTTAACTATGGCTACACCTTC CASSQDLSGFNYGYTF
NA TRBJ1-3 TRBV7-2 NA TGTGCCAGCAGCTTAAATGGTGGAGGAAACACCATATATTTT CASSLNGGGNTIYF
NA TRBJ1-1 TRBV5-4 NA TGTGCCAGCAGCCTTGACAGCATGAACACTGAAGCTTTCTTT CASSLDSMNTEAFF
NA TRBJ1-2 TRBV6-1 NA TGTGCCAGCACACGGGACAAATATGGCTACACCTTC CASTRDKYGYTF
NA TRBJ2-1 TRBV2 NA TGTGCCGCAACAGGACTACCCTACAATGAGCAGTTCTTC CAATGLPYNEQFF
NA TRBJ2-5 TRBV7-9 NA TGTGCCAGCAGCCCTCAACTAGGAACGGGGACCCAGTACTTC CASSPQLGTGTQYF
NA TRBJ1-2 TRBV11-2 TRBD1 TGTGCCAGCAGCCCCCTTTCCTTTGGGACAGCCTCTTCTGGCTACACCTTC CASSPLSFGTASSGYTF
NA TRBJ1-1 TRBV5-6 TRBD1 TGTGCCAGCAGCTCTATACAGGGGGACACTGAAGCTTTCTTT CASSSIQGDTEAFF
NA TRBJ1-5 TRBV2 NA TGTGCCAGCAGTGAATGGGCGAAGACGGATCAGCCCCAGCATTTT CASSEWAKTDQPQHF
once TRBJ2-1 TRBV6-1 TRBD2 TGTGCCACCAGTGTCACTAGCGGGAGTTACAATGAGCAGTTCTTC CATSVTSGSYNEQFF